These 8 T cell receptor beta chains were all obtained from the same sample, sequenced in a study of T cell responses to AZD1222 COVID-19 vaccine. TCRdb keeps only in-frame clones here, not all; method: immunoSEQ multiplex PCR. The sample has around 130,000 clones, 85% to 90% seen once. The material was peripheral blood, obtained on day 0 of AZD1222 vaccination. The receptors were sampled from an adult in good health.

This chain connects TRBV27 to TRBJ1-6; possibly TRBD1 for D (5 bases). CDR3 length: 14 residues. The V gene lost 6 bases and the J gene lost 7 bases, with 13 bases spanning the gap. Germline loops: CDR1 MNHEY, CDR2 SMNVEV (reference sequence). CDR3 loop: CASSPGRINSPLHF. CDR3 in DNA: TGTGCCAGCAGCCCGGGACGGATCAATTCACCCCTCCACTTT.

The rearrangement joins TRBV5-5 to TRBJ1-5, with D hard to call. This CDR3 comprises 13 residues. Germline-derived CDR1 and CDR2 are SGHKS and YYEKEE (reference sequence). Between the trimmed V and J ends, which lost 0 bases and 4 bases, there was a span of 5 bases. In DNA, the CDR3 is TGTGCCAGCAGCTTGGACAGTAATCAGCCCCAGCATTTT. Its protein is CASSLDSNQPQHF.

The CDR3 nucleotides are TGCGCCAGCAGCCAAGAAGCGAGGACCGACGGGGGCTATGGCTACACCTTC. This sequence encodes CASSQEARTDGGYGYTF. This chain uses TRBV4-3 with TRBJ1-2, with D perhaps TRBD1 (5 bases). V dropped 0 bases and J dropped 4 bases, with 18 bases sitting between them. There are 17 residues in the CDR3. Germline CDR1 and CDR2: LGHNA and YSLEER.

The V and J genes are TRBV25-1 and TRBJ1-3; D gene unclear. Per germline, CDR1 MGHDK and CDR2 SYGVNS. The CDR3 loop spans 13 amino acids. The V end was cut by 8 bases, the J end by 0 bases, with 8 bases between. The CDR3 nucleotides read TGTGCCAGCCCTTGGTACTCTGGAAACACCATATATTTT. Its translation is CASPWYSGNTIYF.

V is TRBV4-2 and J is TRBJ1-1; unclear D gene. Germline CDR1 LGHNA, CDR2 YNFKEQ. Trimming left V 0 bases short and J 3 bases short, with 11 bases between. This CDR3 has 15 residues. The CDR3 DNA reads TGTGCCAGCAGCCAAGATCGAAGCAGGTACACTGAAGCTTTCTTT. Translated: CASSQDRSRYTEAFF.

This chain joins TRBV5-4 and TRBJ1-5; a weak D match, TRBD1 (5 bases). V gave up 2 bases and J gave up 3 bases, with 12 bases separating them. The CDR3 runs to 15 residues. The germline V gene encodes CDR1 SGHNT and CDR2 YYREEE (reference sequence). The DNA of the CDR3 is TGTGCCAGCAGCTTATGGGGACGTGTCAATCAGCCCCAGCATTTT. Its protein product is CASSLWGRVNQPQHF.

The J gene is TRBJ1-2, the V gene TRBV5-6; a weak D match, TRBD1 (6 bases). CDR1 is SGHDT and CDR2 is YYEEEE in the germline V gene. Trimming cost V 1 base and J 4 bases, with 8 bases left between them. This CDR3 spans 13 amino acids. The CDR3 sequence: CASSLQGPYGYTF. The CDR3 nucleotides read TGTGCCAGCAGCTTGCAGGGGCCCTATGGCTACACCTTC.

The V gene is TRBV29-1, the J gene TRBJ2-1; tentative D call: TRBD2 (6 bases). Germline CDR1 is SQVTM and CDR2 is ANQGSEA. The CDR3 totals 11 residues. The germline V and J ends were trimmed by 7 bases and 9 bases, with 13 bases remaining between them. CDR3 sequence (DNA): TGCAGCGCCGGAGGGCTAGTTGAGCAGTTCTTC. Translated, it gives CSAGGLVEQFF.